This T cell receptor (beta chain) was observed in a study of beta chain features in type 1 diabetes (dated by TCRdb to 2016 to 2019). A note on the overall study: Patients and healthy donors did not differ in mean age, gender distribution, total cell number or subset yield. A total of about 100,000,000 sorted cells were examined across all samples, and RNA yield correlated strongly with the number of cells per subset. In the study, recently diagnosed type 1 diabetes patients and matched healthy donors were compared on the TCRB repertoires of their sorted circulating CD4+ T cell subsets. Naive and central memory subsets were obtained from all 28 donors, but regulatory and stem cell-like memory subsets were isolated from only 8 patients and about eight healthy donors. On the study overall, not on this receptor specifically: The naive, central memory and regulatory TCRB repertoires appeared to resemble one another more closely among patients than among healthy donors. PCR may preferentially amplify shorter templates, but because patient and control samples were amplified and corrected together, any resulting skew would affect both groups equally. Fewer insertions and more nucleotide deletions at VDJ recombination sites were observed in patients with type 1 diabetes, implying thymic rearrangement abnormalities. A moderate but significant shortening of TCRB CDR3 length was observed in type 1 diabetes patients in all four CD4+ subsets. Because cDNA rather than genomic DNA was sequenced, highly expressing activated cells could have been over-represented, although no difference in activation and CD3 levels was found between groups. Only small numbers of individuals were included in the HLA sub-analyses, which left unresolved whether HLA type had any influence on TCRB rearrangement.

The CDR3 sequence holds 11 residues, the cysteine and phenylalanine included. The only DNA kept is the CDR3, 33 bases in frame from the first base. Trimming at the junction amounts to 7 bases on V and 7 bases on J, and the germline ends lie 8 bases apart. Based on the germline V gene, the CDR1 and CDR2 sequences are MNHEY and SVGAGI. Each donor gave one peripheral blood draw, roughly 120 mL on average, collected into heparinised tubes. Naive, central memory, regulatory and stem cell-like memory CD4+ T cells were sorted on a BD FACSAria II using a panel including CD45RO, CCR7, CD25, CD127, CD95 and CD27. Purity was above 98% for every sorted population. PBMCs were separated immediately by Lymphoprep density gradient centrifugation and were stained directly, without being cultured. So that batch effects would be minimized, each experiment stained and sorted samples in pairs, pairing one healthy donor with one patient.

The entire isolated RNA was reverse transcribed using the High Capacity cDNA Reverse Transcription Kit, and thus expressed TCRB transcripts were sequenced. Deep immunoSEQ sequencing was applied to naive, central memory and regulatory T cell samples, giving an average of about 3.6 million total reads per sample. Sorted cells were lysed in RLT buffer and RNA was extracted with DNase-treated RNeasy Micro or Mini kits, depending on cell number. To prevent cross-contamination, every cell subset was processed on its own, while patient and healthy donor samples were processed together. TCRB sequences were amplified from cDNA with the immunoSEQ multiplex PCR, producing 87-bp fragments spanning the CDR3 region. Sequencing of the amplicons was done on the Illumina HiSeq platform. Concerning the study's data processing: Synthetic template baselines were used to correct PCR bias computationally, reads within Hamming distance 2 were collapsed, and singletons that could not be merged were discarded. By aligning reads against IMGT, V, D and J genes, CDR3 length, and insertions or deletions at six rearrangement sites were assigned. Within each subset, clonotype counts were normalized to sorted cell number, and only after that were true diversity and Gini coefficients computed with the tcR R package. Repertoire sharing was quantified using the overlap coefficient calculated on TCRB nucleotide sequences. Out-of-frame TCRB sequences from naive cells were analyzed as a proxy for the pre-selection repertoire. As stored in TCRdb, this immuneACCESS dataset retains in-frame rearrangements with V and J assigned. A fraction of the clones does not appear; measured against another copy, unresolved V genes explain less than half of the discrepancy, and the remainder lacks a known reason. D and trimming were read from the DNA, whereas the V and J calls and clone size are those reported in that table. The sample table holds some 350,000 clones, of which around an eighth were seen once. In total, the top ten clones hold about 0.016% of the sample.

There are a few counts of this clone. The antigen it recognizes is unknown. The sample holds no much larger clone one base away, and base qualities are not on file. The rearranged segments are TRBV6-5 and TRBJ2-4; the D gene identity is not certain. The sequence derives from a woman between 18 and 29 years old with type 1 diabetes. The sample was naive CD4+ T cells from blood. Sample cell subset or site, as interpreted from the label and publication: true naive CD4+ T cells. The CDR3 reads CASISLNIQYF. The nucleotide sequence is TGTGCCAGCATTTCTCTGAACATTCAGTACTTC.